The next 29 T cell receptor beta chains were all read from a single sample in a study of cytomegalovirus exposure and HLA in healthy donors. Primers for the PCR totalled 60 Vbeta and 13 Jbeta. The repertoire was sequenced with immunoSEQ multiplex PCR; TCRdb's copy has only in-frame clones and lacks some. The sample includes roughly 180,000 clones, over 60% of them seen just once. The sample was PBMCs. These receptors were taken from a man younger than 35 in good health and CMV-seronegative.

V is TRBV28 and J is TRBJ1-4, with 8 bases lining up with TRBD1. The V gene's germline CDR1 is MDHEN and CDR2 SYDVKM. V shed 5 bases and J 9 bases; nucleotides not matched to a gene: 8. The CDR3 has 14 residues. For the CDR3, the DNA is TGTGCCAGCAGTACCGGGACAGGAGGACAAAAACTGTTTTTT. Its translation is CASSTGTGGQKLFF. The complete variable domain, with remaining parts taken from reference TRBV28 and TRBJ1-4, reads DVKVTQSSRYLVKRTGEKVFLECVQDMDHENMFWYRQDPGLGLRLIYFSYDVKMKEKGDIPEGYSVSREKKERFSLILESASTNQTSMYLCASSTGTGGQKLFFGSGTQLSVL.

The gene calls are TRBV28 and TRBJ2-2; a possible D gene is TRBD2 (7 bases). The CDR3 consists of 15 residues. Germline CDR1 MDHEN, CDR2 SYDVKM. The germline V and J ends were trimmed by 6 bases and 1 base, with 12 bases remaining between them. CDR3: CASRYGGLNTGELFF. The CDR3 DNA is TGTGCCAGCAGGTACGGGGGGCTGAACACCGGGGAGCTGTTTTTT.

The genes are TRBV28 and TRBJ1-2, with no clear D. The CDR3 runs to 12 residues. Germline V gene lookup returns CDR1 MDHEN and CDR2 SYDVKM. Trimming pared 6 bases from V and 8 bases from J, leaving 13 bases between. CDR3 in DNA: TGTGCCAGCAGCCCTGAGGTGTGGGGCTACACCTTC. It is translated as CASSPEVWGYTF.

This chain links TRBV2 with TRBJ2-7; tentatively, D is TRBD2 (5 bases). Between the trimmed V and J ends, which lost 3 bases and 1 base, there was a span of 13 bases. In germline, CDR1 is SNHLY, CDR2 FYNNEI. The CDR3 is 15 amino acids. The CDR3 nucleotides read TGTGCCAGCAGTGATCTAGGACTTCAATCCTACGAGCAGTACTTC. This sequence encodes CASSDLGLQSYEQYF.

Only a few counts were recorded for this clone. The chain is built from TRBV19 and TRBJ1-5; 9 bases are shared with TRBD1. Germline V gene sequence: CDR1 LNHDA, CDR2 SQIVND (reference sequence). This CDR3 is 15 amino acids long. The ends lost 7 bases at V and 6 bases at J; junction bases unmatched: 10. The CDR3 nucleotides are TGTGCCAGTACGGGGGCGGGACAGGGTCGTCAGCCCCAGCATTTT. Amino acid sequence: CASTGAGQGRQPQHF.

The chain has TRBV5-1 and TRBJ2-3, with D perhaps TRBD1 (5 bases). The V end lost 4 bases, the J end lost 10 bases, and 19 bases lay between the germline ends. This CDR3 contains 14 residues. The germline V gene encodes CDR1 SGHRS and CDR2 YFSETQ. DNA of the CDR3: TGCGCCAGCAGCCCGATCGATGCGGCAGGGCCGCAGTATTTT. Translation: CASSPIDAAGPQYF.

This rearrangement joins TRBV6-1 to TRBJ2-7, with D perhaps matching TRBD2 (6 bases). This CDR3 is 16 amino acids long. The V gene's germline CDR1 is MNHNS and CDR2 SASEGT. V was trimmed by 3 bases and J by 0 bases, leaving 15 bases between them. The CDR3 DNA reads TGTGCCAGCAGTGATGTCGGCGGGACCCACTCCTACGAGCAGTACTTC. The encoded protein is CASSDVGGTHSYEQYF.

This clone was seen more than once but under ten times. CDR3 DNA: TGTGCCAGCAGCAACGGACTAGCGGGGGGCAAGGATACGCAGTATTTT. Translated: CASSNGLAGGKDTQYF. This chain uses TRBV7-8 with TRBJ2-3; 14 bases are shared with TRBD2. Looked up from germline, CDR1 is SGHVS and CDR2 is FQNEAQ. The CDR3 runs to 16 residues. Trimming cost V 5 bases and J 6 bases; bases outside gene matches: 7.

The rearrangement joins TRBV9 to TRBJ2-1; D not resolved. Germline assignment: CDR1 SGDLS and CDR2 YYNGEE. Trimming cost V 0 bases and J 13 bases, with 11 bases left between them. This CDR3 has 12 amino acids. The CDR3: CASSVGAGTQFF. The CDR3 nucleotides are TGTGCCAGCAGCGTAGGGGCAGGAACTCAGTTCTTC.

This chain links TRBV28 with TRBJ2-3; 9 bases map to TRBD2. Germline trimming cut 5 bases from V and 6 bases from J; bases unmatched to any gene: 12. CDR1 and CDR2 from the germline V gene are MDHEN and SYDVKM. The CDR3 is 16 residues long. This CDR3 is CASSEPAGGPGDTQYF. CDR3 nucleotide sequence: TGTGCCAGCAGTGAGCCAGCGGGAGGCCCCGGGGATACGCAGTATTTT.

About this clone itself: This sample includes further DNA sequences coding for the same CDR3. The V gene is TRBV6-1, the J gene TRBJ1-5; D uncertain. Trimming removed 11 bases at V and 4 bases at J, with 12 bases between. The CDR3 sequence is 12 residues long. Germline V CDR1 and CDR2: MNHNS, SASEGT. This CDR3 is CASRTGNQPQHF. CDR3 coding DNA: TGTGCCTCCCGGACGGGGAATCAGCCCCAGCATTTT.

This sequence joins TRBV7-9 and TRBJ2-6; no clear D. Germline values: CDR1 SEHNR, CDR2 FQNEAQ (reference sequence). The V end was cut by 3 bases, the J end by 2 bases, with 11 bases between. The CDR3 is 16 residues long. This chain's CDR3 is CASSFPPRTGANVLTF. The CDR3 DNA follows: TGTGCCAGCAGCTTTCCCCCCAGGACTGGGGCCAACGTCCTGACTTTC.

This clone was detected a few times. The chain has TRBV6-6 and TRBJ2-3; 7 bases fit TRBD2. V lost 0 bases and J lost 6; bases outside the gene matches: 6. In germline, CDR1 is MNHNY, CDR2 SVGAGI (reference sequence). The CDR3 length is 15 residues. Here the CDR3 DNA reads TGTGCCAGCAGTTACTCGAGGGAGGGCCACGATACGCAGTATTTT. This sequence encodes CASSYSREGHDTQYF.

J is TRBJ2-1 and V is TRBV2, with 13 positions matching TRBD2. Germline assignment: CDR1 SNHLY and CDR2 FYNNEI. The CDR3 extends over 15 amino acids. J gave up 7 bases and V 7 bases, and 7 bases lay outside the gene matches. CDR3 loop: CASTPGTSGTNEQFF. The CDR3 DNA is TGTGCCAGCACCCCCGGGACTAGCGGGACTAATGAGCAGTTCTTC.

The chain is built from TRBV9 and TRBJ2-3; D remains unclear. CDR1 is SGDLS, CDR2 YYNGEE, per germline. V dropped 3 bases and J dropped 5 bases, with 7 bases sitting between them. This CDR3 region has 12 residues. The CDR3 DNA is TGTGCCAGCAGCGGGAGTGAAGATACGCAGTATTTT. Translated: CASSGSEDTQYF.

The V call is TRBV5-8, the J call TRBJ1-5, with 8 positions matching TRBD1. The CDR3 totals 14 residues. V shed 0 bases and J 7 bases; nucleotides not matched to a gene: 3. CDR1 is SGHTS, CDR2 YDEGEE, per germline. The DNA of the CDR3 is TGTGCCAGCAGCTTGGCCGGGACAGGCCAGCCCCAGCATTTT. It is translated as CASSLAGTGQPQHF.

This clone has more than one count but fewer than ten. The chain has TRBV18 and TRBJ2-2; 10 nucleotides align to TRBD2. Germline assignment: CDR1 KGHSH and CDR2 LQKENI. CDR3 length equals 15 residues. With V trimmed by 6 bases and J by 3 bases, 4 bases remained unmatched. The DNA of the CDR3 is TGTGCCAGCTCCGGACTAGCGGACTACACCGGGGAGCTGTTTTTT. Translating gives CASSGLADYTGELFF. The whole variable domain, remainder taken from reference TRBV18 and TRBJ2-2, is NAGVMQNPRHLVRRRGQEARLRCSPMKGHSHVYWYRQLPEEGLKFMVYLQKENIIDESGMPKERFSAEFPKEGPSILRIQQVVRGDSAAYFCASSGLADYTGELFFGEGSRLTVL.

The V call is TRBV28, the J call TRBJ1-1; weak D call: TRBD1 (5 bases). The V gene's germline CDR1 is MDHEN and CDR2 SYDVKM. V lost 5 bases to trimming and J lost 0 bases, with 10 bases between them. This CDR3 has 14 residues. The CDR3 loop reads CASSNRGLNTEAFF. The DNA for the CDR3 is TGTGCCAGCAGTAATAGGGGTCTGAACACTGAAGCTTTCTTT. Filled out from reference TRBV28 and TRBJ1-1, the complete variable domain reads DVKVTQSSRYLVKRTGEKVFLECVQDMDHENMFWYRQDPGLGLRLIYFSYDVKMKEKGDIPEGYSVSREKKERFSLILESASTNQTSMYLCASSNRGLNTEAFFGQGTRLTVV.

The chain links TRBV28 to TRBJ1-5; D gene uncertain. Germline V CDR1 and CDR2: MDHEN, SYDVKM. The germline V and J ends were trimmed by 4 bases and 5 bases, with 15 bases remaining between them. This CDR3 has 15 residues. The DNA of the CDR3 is TGTGCCAGCAGTTCCCCAGGCGGGAATTATCAGCCCCAGCATTTT. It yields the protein CASSSPGGNYQPQHF.

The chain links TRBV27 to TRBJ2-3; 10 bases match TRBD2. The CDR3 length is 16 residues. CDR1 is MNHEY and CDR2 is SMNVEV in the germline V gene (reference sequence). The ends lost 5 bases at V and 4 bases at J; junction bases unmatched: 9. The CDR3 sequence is CASSLIAGGTPDTQYF. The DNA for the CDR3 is TGTGCCAGCAGTCTCATAGCGGGAGGAACCCCAGATACGCAGTATTTT.

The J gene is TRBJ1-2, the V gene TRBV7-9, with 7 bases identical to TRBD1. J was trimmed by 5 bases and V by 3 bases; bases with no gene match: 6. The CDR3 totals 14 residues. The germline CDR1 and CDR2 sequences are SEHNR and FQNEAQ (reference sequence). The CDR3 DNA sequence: TGTGCCAGCAGCTTCCCAGACAGGGATTATGGCTACACCTTC. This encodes CASSFPDRDYGYTF.

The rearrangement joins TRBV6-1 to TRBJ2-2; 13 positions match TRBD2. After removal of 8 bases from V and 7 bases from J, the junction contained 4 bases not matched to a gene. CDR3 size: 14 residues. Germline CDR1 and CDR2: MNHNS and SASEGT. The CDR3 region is CASGLAGAVGELFF. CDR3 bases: TGTGCCAGCGGACTAGCGGGAGCGGTCGGGGAGCTGTTTTTT.

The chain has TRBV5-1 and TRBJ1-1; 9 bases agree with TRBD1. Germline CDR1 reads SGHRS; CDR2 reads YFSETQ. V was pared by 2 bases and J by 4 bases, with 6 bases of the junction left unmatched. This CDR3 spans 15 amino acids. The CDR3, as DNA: TGCGCCAGCAGCTTCCAAACAGGGGGCGGCACTGAAGCTTTCTTT. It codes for CASSFQTGGGTEAFF.

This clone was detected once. The CDR3 protein is CASSIPGTSGIYEQYF. CDR3 nucleotides: TGTGCCAGTAGTATCCCCGGGACTAGCGGGATCTACGAGCAGTACTTC. This sequence joins TRBV19 and TRBJ2-7; 13 bases line up with TRBD2. This CDR3 spans 16 amino acids. Germline CDR1 is LNHDA and CDR2 is SQIVND (reference sequence). V shed 3 bases and J 3 bases; nucleotides not matched to a gene: 5. The complete variable domain, with remaining parts taken from reference TRBV19 and TRBJ2-7, reads DGGITQSPKYLFRKEGQNVTLSCEQNLNHDAMYWYRQDPGQGLRLIYYSQIVNDFQKGDIAEGYSVSREKKESFPLTVTSAQKNPTAFYLCASSIPGTSGIYEQYFGPGTRLTVT.

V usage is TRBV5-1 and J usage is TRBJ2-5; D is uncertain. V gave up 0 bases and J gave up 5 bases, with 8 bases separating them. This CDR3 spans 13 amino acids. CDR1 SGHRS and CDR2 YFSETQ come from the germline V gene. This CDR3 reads CASSLGSEETQYF. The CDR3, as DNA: TGCGCCAGCAGCTTGGGGTCGGAGGAGACCCAGTACTTC.

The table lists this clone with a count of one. The CDR3 region has the DNA TGCGCCAGCAGCCCTAGGGGACAGCCCTACGAGCAGTACTTC. This gives the protein CASSPRGQPYEQYF. This chain links TRBV5-1 with TRBJ2-7; 7 bases fit TRBD1. V lost 4 bases and J lost 2; bases outside the gene matches: 6. Germline V gene sequence: CDR1 SGHRS, CDR2 YFSETQ. This CDR3 is 14 amino acids long.

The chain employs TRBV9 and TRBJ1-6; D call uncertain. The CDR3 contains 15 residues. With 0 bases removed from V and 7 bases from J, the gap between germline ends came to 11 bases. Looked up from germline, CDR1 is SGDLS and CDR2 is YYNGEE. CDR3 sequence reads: CASSVDGRRNSPLHF. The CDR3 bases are TGTGCCAGCAGCGTAGATGGGAGGCGGAATTCACCCCTCCACTTT.

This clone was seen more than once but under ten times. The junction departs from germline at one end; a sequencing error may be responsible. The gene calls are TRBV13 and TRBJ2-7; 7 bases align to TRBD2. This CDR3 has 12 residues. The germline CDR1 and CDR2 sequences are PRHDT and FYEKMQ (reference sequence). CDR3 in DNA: TGTGCCAGCAGCTTCAAAACCGGGACTACCATCTTC. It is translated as CASSFKTGTTIF. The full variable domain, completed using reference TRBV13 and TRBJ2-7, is AAGVIQSPRHLIKEKRETATLKCYPIPRHDTVYWYQQGPGQDPQFLISFYEKMQSDKGSIPDRFSAQQFSDYHSELNMSSLELGDSALYFCASSFKTGTTIFGPGTRLTVT.

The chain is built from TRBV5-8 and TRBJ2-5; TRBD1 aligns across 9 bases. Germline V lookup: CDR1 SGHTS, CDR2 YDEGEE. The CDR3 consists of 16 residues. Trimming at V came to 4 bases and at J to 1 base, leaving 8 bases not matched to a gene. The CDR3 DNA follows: TGTGCCAGCAGCCCTGGAACAGGGGGCCCCCAAGAGACCCAGTACTTC. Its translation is CASSPGTGGPQETQYF. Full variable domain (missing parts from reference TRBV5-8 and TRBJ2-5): EAGVTQSPTHLIKTRGQQATLRCSPISGHTSVYWYQQALGLGLQFLLWYDEGEERNRGNFPPRFSGRQFPNYSSELNVNALELEDSALYLCASSPGTGGPQETQYFGPGTRLLVL.